This T cell receptor (beta chain) was observed in a study of shared clonotypes between healthy human individuals. As regards this clone: Antigen specificity is unknown.

Study-wide findings and caveats: Compared with clonotypes that all four donors shared, non-shared clonotypes had lower generation probabilities. Naive subsets generally had larger estimated richness than memory subsets.

As handled by the study authors: Owing to the provision of junction-only sequences devoid of quality scores by immunoSEQ, filtering differed. Produced via immunoSEQ multiplex PCR; TCRdb's table is partial and in-frame only. V and J calls and clone size are those listed in that table; D and trimming were worked out from the DNA. The sample shows about 530,000 clones, less than 96% of them seen only once. Germline V CDR1 and CDR2: MGHDK, SYGVNS. Trimming stripped 1 base from V and 0 bases from J, with 13 bases between. The CDR3 sequence is 18 residues long. This chain joins TRBV25-1 and TRBJ2-6; perhaps TRBD1 as D (5 bases). The sample taken for sequencing was naive CD4+ T cells sorted from blood. Sample subset: CD45RA+ positively selected. The sequence was obtained from a woman aged 25-40 years in good health. CDR3 region: CASSEFQGDHSGANVLTF. CDR3 sequence (DNA): TGTGCCAGCAGTGAATTCCAGGGCGATCACTCTGGGGCCAACGTCCTGACTTTC. Full variable domain (remainder filled in from reference TRBV25-1 and TRBJ2-6): EADIYQTPRYLVIGTGKKITLECSQTMGHDKMYWYQQDPGMELHLIHYSYGVNSTEKGDLSSESTVSRIRTEHFPLTLESARPSHTSQYLCASSEFQGDHSGANVLTFGAGSRLTVL.